Reported below is one T cell receptor (beta chain). Its target is unknown. The sample originates from a study of blood T cells in healthy people across ages. Study conclusions and caveats: Across samples, TCR beta diversity tracked strongly with naive T cell percentage. Older age went with lower TCR beta diversity per million T cells, in a roughly linear way.

Per sample, a minimum of 7 million PBMCs were isolated. A sample-barcoded 5' primer and a J-beta primer mix were used in a second PCR of roughly 7 to 11 cycles. MiXCR, run by TCRdb on the 5' RACE reads, gives a single entry per CDR3 protein. This sample has some 1.5 million distinct CDR3 sequences, with 25% to 30% found just once. V was pared by 11 bases and J by 1 base, with 27 bases between. The CDR3 length is 18 residues. This rearrangement joins TRBV12-3 or TRBV12-4 to TRBJ1-3, with a tentative D call TRBD1 (5 bases). The sample consisted of blood. This clonotype originated in a woman aged 25 to 39 in good health. CDR3 in amino acids: CAFHPPGPGSRSGNTIYF. The CDR3, as DNA: TGTGCCTTCCATCCCCCAGGGCCCGGTAGTAGATCTGGAAACACCATATATTTT.